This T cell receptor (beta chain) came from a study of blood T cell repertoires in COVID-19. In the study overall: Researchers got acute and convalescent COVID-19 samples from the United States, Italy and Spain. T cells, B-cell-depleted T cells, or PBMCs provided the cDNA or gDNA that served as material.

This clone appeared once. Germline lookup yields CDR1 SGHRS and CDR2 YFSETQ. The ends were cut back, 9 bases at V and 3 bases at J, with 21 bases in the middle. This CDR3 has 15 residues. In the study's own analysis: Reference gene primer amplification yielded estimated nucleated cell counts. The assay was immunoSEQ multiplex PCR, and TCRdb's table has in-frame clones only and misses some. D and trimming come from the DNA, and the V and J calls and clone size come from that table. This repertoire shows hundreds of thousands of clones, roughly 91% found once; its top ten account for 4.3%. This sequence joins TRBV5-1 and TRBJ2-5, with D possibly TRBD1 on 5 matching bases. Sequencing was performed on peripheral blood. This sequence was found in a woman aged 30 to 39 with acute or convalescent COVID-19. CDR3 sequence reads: CATLHSGHAEETQYF. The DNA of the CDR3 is TGCGCCACCCTCCACTCCGGACACGCGGAAGAGACCCAGTACTTC.